This T cell receptor (beta chain) is from a study of cytomegalovirus exposure and HLA in healthy donors (dated by TCRdb to the late 2010s). At the level of the whole study: An earlier analysis of 587 of the donors reported approximately 280 Gb of sequence data and 95 million to 130 million unique TCR beta sequences obtained from around 170 million T cells. An early release that covered some 630 HLA-typed donors contained about 300 gigabases of sequencing data and approximately 85 million unique TCR sequences. Of the roughly 420 genotyped donors, approximately 80% were placed in the genetic ancestry cluster associated with self-reported Caucasian donors. The study aimed to test whether signatures of past pathogen exposure could be identified by cataloging public T cell receptors. The study used immunosequencing to profile the T cell repertoires of approximately 650 subjects and linked those repertoires to cytomegalovirus serostatus. Along with the roughly 700-subject first cohort, a separate validation cohort of 120 different subjects was used. To predict cytomegalovirus infection status, the study brought together high-throughput TCR immunosequencing, statistical association of individual TCRs with disease status, and machine learning. A later analysis re-examined previously published TCR beta repertoires from around 670 donors and added high-resolution HLA genotyping to investigate patterns of TCR occurrence. In the later analysis, no new phenotypic data were used to find candidate immune exposures; instead, reliance was placed on TCR beta sequences and their occurrence across donors. To decide whether each TCR beta V gene segment behaved as functional or pseudogenic, an earlier analysis of some 580 of the donors relied on high-throughput TCR beta sequencing. Donor age, sex, ethnicity and CMV serostatus were compiled together with the repertoire data. In a later genetic analysis, genome-wide SNP genotypes for 398 of the 666 donors were used, and that subset was treated as a discovery cohort. Every repertoire in the discovery cohort had been generated on one and the same sequencing platform. Class I and class II HLA loci were covered by the typing at four-digit resolution. The number of typed donors differed by locus: about 629-630 for A, B, C, DRB1 and DQB1; approximately 540 for DQA1; approximately 600 for DPA1; and about 450 for DPB1. Because of strong linkage in the cohort, roughly five DR-DQ haplotypes were treated as single units for association and clustering. Among about 400 genotyped donors of the cohort, an average of approximately 220,000 unique TCR beta nucleotide sequences was sequenced per donor, of which roughly 17% were non-productive. Here is what the overall study found, with its caveats: It was suggested by the authors that the approach could potentially be generalized to other disease states and immunological phenotypes. CMV serostatus was the only immune exposure information available for the cohort. The earlier analysis of 587 of the donors excluded approximately 15 rarely observed V segments, including chromosome 9 orphons, because counts were too low. The 87-base-pair reads could not distinguish some IMGT-functional V segments, including TRBV6-2 and TRBV6-3, so those segments were excluded. Because HLA typing was unavailable for some donors at each locus, only the typed subset was used in association tests. Assigning TCR associations to individual alleles was difficult when HLA alleles, especially DR and DQ, strongly co-occurred. Specific HLA alleles were associated with 18,000 or so TCR beta sequences at a false discovery rate of 0.05 in a later analysis. In a later analysis, the rate of TCR association differed among HLA loci, with DRB1 alleles having the most associated TCRs and HLA-C alleles having the fewest. The classifier was reported to diagnose cytomegalovirus status with high specificity and sensitivity in both the original cohort and the validation cohort. The study gave a list of some 150 TCR beta chains associated with cytomegalovirus. In a later analysis, HLA-associated TCR beta chains showed more clonal expansion and lower generation probabilities than non-associated chains that were equally common. Only TCR beta chains were sequenced in this cohort, and the absence of alpha or paired-chain data limited detectable features. Roughly uniform sequencing depth across donors was assumed in presence/absence analyses, although this assumption may not hold. The sequencing pipeline was judged likely to have produced a cluster of highly shared sequence variants as a technical artifact. In vitro tests confirmed that a few of the cytomegalovirus-associated TCR beta chains recognize cytomegalovirus antigens. Compared with the 666-donor mean, donors in an Asian-associated ancestry cluster had fewer N-insertions in productive TCRs, according to a later genetic analysis. Linkage disequilibrium might explain the correlated functional status among segregating V segments, but an unknown experimental factor could not be ruled out. Across donors, most TCR sequences were observed very rarely, whereas some public TCRs were present in many individuals. In a later analysis, most CMV-associated TCR beta chains were found to appear HLA-restricted, with HLA associations seemingly driven largely by CMV exposure. A further reported finding was that TCR beta sequences accurately predicted the HLA-A and HLA-B alleles for most subjects in the first cohort. In a later analysis, several top co-occurrence clusters were reported to appear linked to parvovirus B19, influenza, CMV and Epstein-Barr virus. In an earlier analysis of 587 of the donors, most TCR beta V segments were observed in productive rearrangements about 90% or about 30% of the time, broadly matching IMGT annotations. A later genetic analysis associated a missense DCLRE1C variant with V-gene and J-gene trimming of TCR beta chains, and an independent cohort replicated the association.

As regards this clone: The specificity of this receptor is unknown. No base-level quality is on record; no much larger clone is a single base apart.

The cysteine opens and the phenylalanine closes a CDR3 of 14 amino acids. CDR3 DNA is the only sequence kept; it has 42 bases, read in frame from the first base. CDR1 and CDR2 are drawn from the germline V gene: SNHLY, FYNNEI. V loses 1 base of germline sequence and J loses 11 bases, and the interval between the two ends is 15 bases. In total, just over 650 healthy bone marrow donors made up the cohort. At the time of sampling, all cohort members were nominally healthy, though unrecorded immune exposures were likely present. The donor was CMV seropositive and belonged to the group of some 290 seropositive cohort members. Every donor gave a peripheral blood sample, and the peripheral blood mononuclear cells from that sample were used for TCR beta sequencing. The Qiagen DNeasy Blood Extraction Kit was used to extract genomic DNA from the blood cell samples. The library was produced with the immunoSEQ multiplex PCR assay. A mixture of 60 forward primers for TCR Vbeta segments and 13 reverse primers for TCR Jbeta segments was used in the multiplex PCR. A multiplex PCR assay on genomic DNA amplified the CDR3 region of rearranged TCR beta genes. On the Illumina HiSeq System, the amplified TCR beta libraries were sequenced as 87-base-pair reads. In the authors' own workflow: A later analysis tallied tens of millions of unique TCR beta chains across the 666 repertoires, and some 10 million of those chains were shared by two or more donors. Raw reads were error-corrected and collapsed into unique sequences with a nearest-neighbor algorithm that merged closely related sequences to remove PCR and sequencing errors. To assign V, D and J gene segments, CDR3 sequences were aligned to IMGT reference sequences. For a sequence to be retained, a match of at least six nucleotides was required to both a V gene segment and a J gene segment. Rearrangements were called productive when the CDR3 lacked stop codons and stayed in frame with V and J; all others were non-productive. CDR3 was defined by IMGT convention, running from the second conserved V-encoded cysteine to the conserved J-encoded phenylalanine. Sequences without an unambiguous match to a single V gene segment were excluded from the earlier analysis of about 600 of the donors. In an earlier analysis of several hundred of the donors, V segments were called functional above 56.7% productive rearrangements and were called segregating when the between-donor standard deviation exceeded 5%. A statistical classification framework was developed to diagnose cytomegalovirus status using the catalog of TCR beta chain sequences. V and J gene assignment, in a later analysis, came from comparing TCR nucleotide sequences with IMGT/GENE-DB human TR gene sequences. The TCRdist pipeline was used in a later analysis to assign CDR3 sequences and most-parsimonious VDJ recombination scenarios. In a later analysis, each TCR beta chain was defined by its CDR3 amino acid sequence together with its V-gene family, and reads without a unique V-gene family were excluded. A later analysis removed 550 to 700 highly shared, low-generation-probability nucleotide sequences to deal with suspected cross-contamination and a sequencing artifact. In a later analysis, a clonal expansion index was calculated for each public chain from normalized within-repertoire ranks of inferred template counts. In a later analysis, generation probabilities were computed with a VDJ recombination model fitted to out-of-frame rearrangements, and the resulting probabilities were checked against IGoR. In a later analysis, TCR-TCR, TCR-HLA and TCR-CMV co-occurrence was scored with hypergeometric tests, and a repertoire-size bias correction was applied to TCR pairs. In a later analysis, false discovery rates were estimated by permuting HLA or CMV assignments 20 times. A later analysis grouped co-occurring TCRs with DBSCAN, adding TCRdist sequence similarity when clustering within HLA-allele-positive subsets. Co-occurrence clustering excluded repertoires with fewer than 30,000 or more than 120,000 public chains, plus five with anomalous nucleotide sharing. In its TCRdb copy, this immuneACCESS table keeps in-frame sequences only and misses some clones. Where compared with another copy, unresolved V genes explain less than half of these, and the others have no known cause. V, J and clone size reflect that table, while D and trimming were determined from the DNA. Across this sample there are 200,000 to 250,000 clones, with about 81% seen only once. In total, the top ten clones hold less than 9% of the sample.

The sequence joins TRBV2 to TRBJ1-5; no confident D gene assignment can be made. The clonotype originates from a woman aged 55-75 years in good health and CMV-seropositive. Sequenced sample: PBMCs. The CDR3 is CASSEGSQSRTQHF. The nucleotides are TGTGCCAGCAGTGAAGGCAGTCAGTCTAGGACCCAGCATTTT.